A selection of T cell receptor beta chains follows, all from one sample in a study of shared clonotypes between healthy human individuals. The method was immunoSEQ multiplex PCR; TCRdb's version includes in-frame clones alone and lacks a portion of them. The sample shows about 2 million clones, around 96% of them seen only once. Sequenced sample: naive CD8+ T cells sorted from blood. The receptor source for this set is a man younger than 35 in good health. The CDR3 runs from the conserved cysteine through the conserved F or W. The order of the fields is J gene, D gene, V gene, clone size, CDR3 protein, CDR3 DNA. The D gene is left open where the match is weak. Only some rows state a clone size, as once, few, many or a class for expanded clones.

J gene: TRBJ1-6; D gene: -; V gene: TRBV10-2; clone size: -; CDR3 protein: CASSEGAGNSPLHF; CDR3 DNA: TGCGCCAGCAGTGAGGGGGCAGGGAATTCACCCCTCCACTTT
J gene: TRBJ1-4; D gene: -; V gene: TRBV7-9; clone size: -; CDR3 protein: CASSLKGFEEKLFF; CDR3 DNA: TGTGCCAGCAGCTTAAAAGGGTTTGAGGAAAAACTGTTTTTT
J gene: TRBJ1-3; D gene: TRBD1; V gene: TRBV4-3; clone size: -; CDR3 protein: CASSQRTGSGNTIYF; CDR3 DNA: TGCGCCAGCAGCCAGAGGACAGGGTCTGGAAACACCATATATTTT
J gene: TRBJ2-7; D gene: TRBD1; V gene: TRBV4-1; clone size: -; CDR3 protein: CASSWDRGRYEQYF; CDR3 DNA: TGCGCCAGCAGCTGGGACAGGGGGCGTTACGAGCAGTACTTC
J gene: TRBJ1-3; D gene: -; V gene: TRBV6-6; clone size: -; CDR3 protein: CASSDYGVGNTIYF; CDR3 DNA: TGTGCCAGCAGTGACTACGGGGTGGGAAACACCATATATTTT
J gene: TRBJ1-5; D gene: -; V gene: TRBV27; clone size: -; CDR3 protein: CASSLGVDSNQPQHF; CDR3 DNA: TGTGCCAGCAGTTTGGGGGTAGATAGCAATCAGCCCCAGCATTTT
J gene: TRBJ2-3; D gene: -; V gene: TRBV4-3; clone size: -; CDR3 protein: CASSQDQVPTVMDTDTQYF; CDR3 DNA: TGCGCCAGCAGCCAAGACCAGGTCCCGACAGTGATGGACACAGATACGCAGTATTTT
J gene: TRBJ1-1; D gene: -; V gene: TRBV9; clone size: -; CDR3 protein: CASSMLGTLNTEAFF; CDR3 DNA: TGTGCCAGCAGCATGCTTGGGACACTGAACACTGAAGCTTTCTTT
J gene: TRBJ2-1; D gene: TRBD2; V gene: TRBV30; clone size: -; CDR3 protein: CAWSPGLAVNEQFF; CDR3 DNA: TGTGCCTGGAGCCCGGGACTAGCGGTGAATGAGCAGTTCTTC
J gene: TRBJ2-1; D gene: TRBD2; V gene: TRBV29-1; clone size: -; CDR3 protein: CSVESTSGGSYNEQFF; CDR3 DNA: TGCAGCGTTGAGTCGACTAGCGGGGGCTCCTACAATGAGCAGTTCTTC
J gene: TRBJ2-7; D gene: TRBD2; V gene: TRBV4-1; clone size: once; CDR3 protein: CASSHRAGGVSYEQYF; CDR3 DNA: TGCGCCAGCAGCCATAGGGCGGGGGGTGTCTCCTACGAGCAGTACTTC
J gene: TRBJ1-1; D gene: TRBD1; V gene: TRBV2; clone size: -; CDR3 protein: CASSEGTDNTEAFF; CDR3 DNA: TGTGCCAGCAGTGAGGGGACAGACAACACTGAAGCTTTCTTT
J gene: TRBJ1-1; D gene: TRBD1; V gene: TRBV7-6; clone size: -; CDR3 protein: CASSLGQGATMNTEAFF; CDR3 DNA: TGTGCCAGCAGCCTTGGACAGGGGGCGACAATGAACACTGAAGCTTTCTTT
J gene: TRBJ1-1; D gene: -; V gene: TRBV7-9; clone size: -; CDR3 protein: CASSLGQLNTEAFF; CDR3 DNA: TGTGCCAGCAGCTTAGGACAGTTAAACACTGAAGCTTTCTTT
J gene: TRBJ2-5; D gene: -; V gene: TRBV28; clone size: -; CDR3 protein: CASSSHPRGAEETQYF; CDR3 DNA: TGTGCCAGCAGTTCGCACCCTCGGGGGGCCGAAGAGACCCAGTACTTC
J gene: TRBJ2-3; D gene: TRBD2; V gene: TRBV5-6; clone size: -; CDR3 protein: CASSLPLAGGPNTQYF; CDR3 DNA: TGTGCCAGCAGCCTCCCCTTAGCGGGGGGGCCGAATACGCAGTATTTT
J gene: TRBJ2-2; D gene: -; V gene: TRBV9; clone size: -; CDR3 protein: CASSVTDTGELFF; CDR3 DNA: TGTGCCAGCAGCGTAACAGACACCGGGGAGCTGTTTTTT
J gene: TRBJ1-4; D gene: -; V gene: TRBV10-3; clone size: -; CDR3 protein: CAISEGTDEKLFF; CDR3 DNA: TGTGCCATCAGTGAAGGGACTGATGAAAAACTGTTTTTT
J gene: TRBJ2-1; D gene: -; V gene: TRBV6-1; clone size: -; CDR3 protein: CASRFDSNEQFF; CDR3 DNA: TGTGCCAGCAGATTCGACAGCAATGAGCAGTTCTTC
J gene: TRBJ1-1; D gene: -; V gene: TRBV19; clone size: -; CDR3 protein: CASSIDEGTGAEAFF; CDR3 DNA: TGTGCCAGTAGTATAGACGAGGGAACGGGCGCTGAAGCTTTCTTT
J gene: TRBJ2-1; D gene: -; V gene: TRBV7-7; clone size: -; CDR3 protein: CASSQTTGNNEQFF; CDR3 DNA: TGTGCTAGCAGCCAAACCACAGGGAACAATGAGCAGTTCTTC
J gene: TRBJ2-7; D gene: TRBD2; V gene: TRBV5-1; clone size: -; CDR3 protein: CASSAFEGGGGEQYF; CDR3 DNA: TGCGCCAGCAGCGCCTTTGAGGGAGGCGGGGGCGAGCAGTACTTC
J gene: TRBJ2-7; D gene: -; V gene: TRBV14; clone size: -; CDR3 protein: CASSHPDGPSYEQYF; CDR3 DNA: TGTGCCAGCAGCCACCCGGACGGGCCCTCCTACGAGCAGTACTTC
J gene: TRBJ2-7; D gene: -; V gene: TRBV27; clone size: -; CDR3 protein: CASSHIPDVAYEQYF; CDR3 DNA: TGTGCCAGCAGTCATATTCCGGACGTTGCTTACGAGCAGTACTTC
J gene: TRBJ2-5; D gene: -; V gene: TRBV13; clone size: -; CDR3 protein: CASAQRGSGETQYF; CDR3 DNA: TGTGCCAGCGCGCAACGAGGATCGGGGGAGACCCAGTACTTC
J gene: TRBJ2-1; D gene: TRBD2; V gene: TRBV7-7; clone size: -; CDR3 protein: CASSYGTSGGGAYNEQFF; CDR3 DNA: TGTGCTAGCAGCTACGGGACTAGCGGGGGGGGCGCCTACAATGAGCAGTTCTTC
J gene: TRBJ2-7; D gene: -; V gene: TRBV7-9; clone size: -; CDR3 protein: CASSGTTTYEQYF; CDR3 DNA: TGTGCCAGCAGCGGGACAACCACCTACGAGCAGTACTTC